Listed below are T cell receptor beta chains from one sample, sequenced in a study of cytomegalovirus exposure and HLA in healthy donors. Only in-frame clones appear in the TCRdb table, and some are missing; sequencing was by immunoSEQ multiplex PCR. Of roughly 100,000 clones listed, more than 60% were seen once; the top ten hold approximately 5.6%. Sequencing used PBMCs. These receptors came from a male donor in good health and CMV-seronegative. Each CDR3 is given with its conserved first and last residue. D genes are given only for firm matches. Some rows mark clone size as missing; the rest say once, few, many or name a class of expanded clone.

TRBD2 | TRBJ2-2 | once | TRBV5-1 | TGCGCCAGCAGCTATAGGGAGCGGGAGAACACCGGGGAGCTGTTTTTT | CASSYRERENTGELFF
- | TRBJ2-7 | - | TRBV30 | TGTGCCTGGAGCCCGACATTGGGAGGCGAGCAGTACTTC | CAWSPTLGGEQYF
- | TRBJ2-7 | - | TRBV15 | TGTGCCACCAGCAAGGAAACGGAGCTAACCTACGAGCAGTACTTC | CATSKETELTYEQYF
TRBD2 | TRBJ2-5 | - | TRBV25-1 | TGTGCCAGCAGTTCCCGGGAGGGGTGGCAAGAGACCCAGTACTTC | CASSSREGWQETQYF
- | TRBJ2-7 | once | TRBV7-9 | TGTGCCTCTACCGGGTACAGGAGAGAGCAGTACTTC | CASTGYRREQYF
- | TRBJ1-1 | - | TRBV4-1 | TGCGCCAGCAGCCCGCGGGCCCCGAACACTGAAGCTTTCTTT | CASSPRAPNTEAFF
- | TRBJ1-2 | - | TRBV18 | TGTGCCAGCCACCGCGACAGTGGAGCTAACTATGGCTACACCTTC | CASHRDSGANYGYTF
TRBD1 | TRBJ2-5 | - | TRBV30 | TGTGCCTGCCAAATGGCAGGGGGAGAGACCCAGTACTTC | CACQMAGGETQYF
- | TRBJ2-7 | - | TRBV28 | TGTGCCAGCAGTCGGGACTACGAGCAGTACTTC | CASSRDYEQYF
TRBD2 | TRBJ2-1 | - | TRBV4-3 | TGCGCCAGCAGCCAAGGAAGTAGCGGGAGAAACAATGAGCAGTTCTTC | CASSQGSSGRNNEQFF
TRBD1 | TRBJ1-5 | - | TRBV2 | TGTGCCAGCAGTAGGGACAGGGGCAATCAGCCCCAGCATTTT | CASSRDRGNQPQHF
- | TRBJ2-7 | - | TRBV4-1 | TGCGCCAGCAGCCAAGAGTGGGGCGGCTCCTACGAGCAGTACTTC | CASSQEWGGSYEQYF
- | TRBJ2-2 | - | TRBV11-2 | TGTGCCAGCAGCTTAGGCGGAGGGGGCAGGCCCGGGGAGCTGTTTTTT | CASSLGGGGRPGELFF
TRBD2 | TRBJ2-7 | - | TRBV4-1 | TGCGCCAGCAGCCATTTCTCCGGGCTAGCGGTCCCCGAGCAGTACTTC | CASSHFSGLAVPEQYF
- | TRBJ2-1 | - | TRBV5-6 | TGTGCCAGCAGCTTGGATGGGCGTTTCCCTGGGAATGAGCAGTTCTTC | CASSLDGRFPGNEQFF
TRBD2 | TRBJ2-7 | few | TRBV5-4 | TGTGCCAGCAGCTTGCTTCAAGCGGGATCCTACGAGCAGTACTTC | CASSLLQAGSYEQYF
- | TRBJ1-5 | - | TRBV28 | TGTGCCAGCAGTTCGCCGGGAGAAGGAGGCAATCAGCCCCAGCATTTT | CASSSPGEGGNQPQHF
TRBD1 | TRBJ1-2 | - | TRBV2 | TGTGCCAGCAGGACAGGGGGTGAGGACTATGGCTACACCTTC | CASRTGGEDYGYTF
TRBD1 | TRBJ2-3 | - | TRBV4-3 | TGCGCCAGCAGCCAAGCGTTAGACAGGGGAGACGTTGGTACGCAGTATTTT | CASSQALDRGDVGTQYF
TRBD1 | TRBJ1-1 | - | TRBV28 | TGTGCCAGCCTAAGACAGGGCCGGACTGAAGCTTTCTTT | CASLRQGRTEAFF
TRBD2 | TRBJ2-1 | - | TRBV6-1 | TGTGCCAGCAGTGGCCTTTCCGGCGGGAGGGCCCACAATGAGCAGTTCTTC | CASSGLSGGRAHNEQFF
TRBD1 | TRBJ2-2 | - | TRBV27 | TGTGCCAGCTGGGGACAGGGTTTGATTGGGGAGCTGTTTTTT | CASWGQGLIGELFF
TRBD2 | TRBJ2-4 | - | TRBV5-1 | TGCGCCAGCAGCCGAGATAGCGGGAGGGCCGGGATCATTCAGTACTTC | CASSRDSGRAGIIQYF
- | TRBJ2-2 | - | TRBV5-1 | TGCGCCAGCAGCTTGCCAGGGGCAGGGAACACCGGGGAGCTGTTTTTT | CASSLPGAGNTGELFF
- | TRBJ2-7 | - | TRBV4-1 | TGCGCCAGCAGCTTCTCCCTGGGATCGGACTACGAGCAGTACTTC | CASSFSLGSDYEQYF
- | TRBJ2-7 | - | TRBV5-3 | TGTGCCAGCAGCTCGGGACTCCAAACCTACGAGCAGTACTTC | CASSSGLQTYEQYF
TRBD2 | TRBJ2-3 | - | TRBV29-1 | TGCAGCGTTGGGTGGGCTAGCGGCAGCACAGATACGCAGTATTTT | CSVGWASGSTDTQYF
TRBD2 | TRBJ2-3 | once | TRBV19 | TGTGCCAGTAGTGTGGGACTAGCGGGAACCTCTCTCACAGATACGCAGTATTTT | CASSVGLAGTSLTDTQYF
- | TRBJ1-3 | - | TRBV10-3 | TGTGCCACACAGACTGGAAACACCATATATTTT | CATQTGNTIYF
TRBD1 | TRBJ2-7 | - | TRBV6-5 | TGTGCCAGCAGTTCAACCGGGACAGGATACTACGAGCAGTACTTC | CASSSTGTGYYEQYF
TRBD2 | TRBJ2-2 | - | TRBV10-3 | TGTGCCATCACCGAGGCTAGCGGGAACACCGGGGAGCTGTTTTTT | CAITEASGNTGELFF
TRBD2 | TRBJ2-7 | - | TRBV4-1 | TGCGCCAGCAGCCAAGGTCCCGTTGGGGTAGCGGGAGACGAGCAGTACTTC | CASSQGPVGVAGDEQYF
- | TRBJ1-1 | - | TRBV28 | TGTGCCAGCAGTTTCCGGGGGAGAGAGGCTTTCTTT | CASSFRGREAFF
- | TRBJ1-4 | - | TRBV18 | TGTGCCAGCTCACCACCGGGGGGGAGCGAAAAACTGTTTTTT | CASSPPGGSEKLFF
TRBD2 | TRBJ2-1 | - | TRBV11-3 | TGTGCCAGCAGCTACCTAGCGGTACAGGATGAGCAGTTCTTC | CASSYLAVQDEQFF
TRBD1 | TRBJ2-1 | - | TRBV18 | TGTGCCAGCTCACCACCGAGGGACAGGGTTTACAATGAGCAGTTCTTC | CASSPPRDRVYNEQFF
TRBD2 | TRBJ2-3 | - | TRBV28 | TGTGCCAGCACCTTTAGCGGGAGGGGGACAGATACGCAGTATTTT | CASTFSGRGTDTQYF
TRBD1 | TRBJ1-3 | - | TRBV28 | TGTGCCAGCAGTTTTTCCACAGGGGGCAAACATTTTTTGGTTTGGGGCTCTGGAAACACCATATATTTT | CASSFSTGGKHFLVWGSGNTIYF
- | TRBJ1-3 | few | TRBV4-2 | TGTGCCAGCAGCCAAGATGAGGTTTCTGGAAACACCATATATTTT | CASSQDEVSGNTIYF
- | TRBJ2-6 | - | TRBV6-5 | TGTGCCAGCAGTTACTCGACTTCTGGGGCCAACGTCCTGACTTTC | CASSYSTSGANVLTF
- | TRBJ2-3 | - | TRBV14 | TGTGCCAGCAGCCAATACCTTACTAGCACAGATACGCAGTATTTT | CASSQYLTSTDTQYF
TRBD1 | TRBJ2-3 | - | TRBV5-4 | TGTGCCAGCAGCTCGGGGACAGGGGTTACAGATACGCAGTATTTT | CASSSGTGVTDTQYF
- | TRBJ1-1 | - | TRBV7-8 | TGTGCCAGCAGCCCTCGGGGGTGGGAAGTGTCTGAAGCTTTCTTT | CASSPRGWEVSEAFF
TRBD2 | TRBJ2-3 | - | TRBV7-9 | TGTGCCAGCAGCGGACGGAGCGGGAGTGCCGATACGCAGTATTTT | CASSGRSGSADTQYF
TRBD2 | TRBJ2-1 | - | TRBV2 | TGTGCCAGCAGTGTACTAGCGGAGACCGATGAGCAGTTCTTC | CASSVLAETDEQFF